A selection of T cell receptor beta chains follows, all from one sample in a study of T-cell memory formation after mild COVID-19. TCRdb independently ran MiXCR on the 5' RACE reads; one entry per CDR3 protein. The sample consists of hundreds of thousands of distinct CDR3 sequences, 15% to 20% of them appearing once. The sequencing input was PBMCs or a T cell subset sorted from them (not recorded which). Source of these receptors: a young man who had mild COVID-19 (a few samples of this study predate the infection). Cell type and time point are not known. CDR3s include the opening cysteine and the closing phenylalanine or tryptophan. The D gene is left open where the match is weak. Rows may omit the clone size; those that give it use once, few, many or a size class.

abundance,j_gene,v_gene,d_gene,CDR3aa,CDR3nt
-,TRBJ2-3,TRBV7-2,-,CASSLGGHHTDTQYF,TGTGCCAGCAGCTTAGGGGGACATCACACAGATACGCAGTATTTT
-,TRBJ2-2,TRBV6-2/TRBV6-3,-,CASSPGVFHTGELFF,TGTGCCAGCAGCCCAGGGGTATTTCACACCGGGGAGCTGTTTTTT
few,TRBJ1-1,TRBV10-1,-,CASSDTVNGALSEAFF,TGCGCCAGCAGCGATACGGTAAACGGGGCTTTAAGTGAAGCTTTCTTT
many,TRBJ2-3,TRBV30,-,CAWSITGGADTQYF,TGTGCCTGGAGTATCACGGGGGGCGCAGATACGCAGTATTTT
few,TRBJ2-1,TRBV5-1,TRBD2,CASSWPPGLAGLNEQFF,TGCGCCAGCAGCTGGCCGCCGGGACTAGCGGGGTTAAATGAGCAGTTCTTC
few,TRBJ2-7,TRBV11-3,TRBD1,CASSSGTGGVDEQYF,TGTGCCAGCAGCTCGGGGACAGGGGGCGTGGACGAGCAGTACTTC
-,TRBJ2-7,TRBV19,-,CASSFDSEQYF,TGTGCCAGTAGTTTTGACTCCGAGCAGTACTTC
-,TRBJ2-7,TRBV7-6,-,CASSLAGGSGEQYF,TGTGCCAGCAGCTTAGCGGGAGGAAGCGGCGAGCAGTACTTC
few,TRBJ2-1,TRBV7-9,TRBD2,CASGAPGTTDNEQFF,TGTGCCAGCGGGGCCCCCGGGACTACCGACAATGAGCAGTTCTTC
few,TRBJ1-5,TRBV2,-,CASRGEGGPQHF,TGTGCCAGCCGAGGAGAGGGCGGACCCCAGCATTTT
-,TRBJ1-2,TRBV6-5,TRBD1,CASSYRGTGGSGYTF,TGTGCCAGCAGTTATCGCGGGACAGGGGGCTCTGGCTACACCTTC
-,TRBJ2-6,TRBV18,-,CASSPSLGANVLTF,TGTGCCAGCTCGCCGAGTCTAGGGGCCAACGTCCTGACTTTC
-,TRBJ2-2,TRBV6-2/TRBV6-3,-,CASSYFRRMRNTGELFF,TGTGCCAGCAGTTACTTTCGGCGGATGCGAAACACCGGGGAGCTGTTTTTT
many,TRBJ2-1,TRBV7-9,-,CASSGREQFF,TGTGCCAGCAGCGGTAGGGAGCAGTTCTTC
-,TRBJ1-2,TRBV19,TRBD1,CASSTLRDRGYRGYTF,TGTGCCAGTAGTACCCTCCGGGACAGGGGGTATCGGGGCTACACCTTC
-,TRBJ1-6,TRBV18,TRBD1,CASSPPDRGLRSPLHF,TGTGCCAGCTCACCTCCGGACAGGGGGCTCCGTTCACCCCTCCACTTT
once,TRBJ1-2,TRBV27,-,CASSLRPILGYTF,TGTGCCAGCAGTTTACGGCCGATTTTGGGCTACACCTTC
few,TRBJ2-7,TRBV6-2/TRBV6-3,TRBD1,CATGTGSSYEQYF,TGTGCCACCGGGACAGGATCTTCCTACGAGCAGTACTTC
-,TRBJ2-2,TRBV5-1,-,CASSFRQGGGGGELFF,TGCGCCAGCAGCTTTCGACAGGGAGGAGGAGGCGGGGAGCTGTTTTTT
-,TRBJ2-5,TRBV19,TRBD1,CASGGQGATQYF,TGTGCCAGTGGGGGACAGGGGGCGACCCAGTACTTC
-,TRBJ2-1,TRBV5-1,TRBD2,CASRVPGGPYNEQFF,TGCGCCAGCAGAGTCCCGGGGGGGCCTTACAATGAGCAGTTCTTC
many,TRBJ2-3,TRBV6-6,-,CASSPDADTQYF,TGTGCCAGCAGTCCTGATGCAGATACGCAGTATTTT
few,TRBJ2-7,TRBV4-1,-,CASSHDRGYEQYF,TGCGCCAGCAGCCATGACCGGGGCTACGAGCAGTACTTC
-,TRBJ1-1,TRBV4-1,TRBD1,CASSQEEGANTEAFF,TGCGCCAGCAGCCAAGAGGAGGGGGCAAATACTGAAGCTTTCTTT
-,TRBJ2-3,TRBV7-2,TRBD1,CASSLRQGLDSTDTQYF,TGTGCCAGCAGCTTAAGACAGGGGCTAGATAGCACAGATACGCAGTATTTT
few,TRBJ1-2,TRBV30,-,CAWEHGGYGYTF,TGTGCCTGGGAGCACGGGGGGTATGGCTACACCTTC
-,TRBJ2-1,TRBV5-1,TRBD1,CASSFQQGSFSSYNEQFF,TGCGCCAGCAGCTTTCAACAGGGGTCTTTTAGCTCCTACAATGAGCAGTTCTTC
-,TRBJ2-3,TRBV6-4,-,CASRKDGKRTDTQYF,TGTGCCAGCAGGAAGGACGGAAAGCGCACAGATACGCAGTATTTT
many,TRBJ2-7,TRBV7-2,-,CASSFQGLYEQYF,TGTGCCAGCAGCTTCCAGGGTTTGTACGAGCAGTACTTC
-,TRBJ1-4,TRBV2,-,CASTGGLNEKLF,TGTGCCAGCACCGGGGGGCTCAATGAAAAACTGTTT
many,TRBJ2-5,TRBV10-3,TRBD2,CAISDPTSGDSETQYF,TGTGCCATCAGTGACCCGACTAGCGGGGACTCAGAGACCCAGTACTTC
few,TRBJ2-1,TRBV29-1,-,CSVDQWNEQFF,TGCAGCGTTGACCAGTGGAATGAGCAGTTCTTC
-,TRBJ2-2,TRBV9,TRBD2,CASSVAGANTGELFF,TGTGCCAGCAGCGTGGCGGGGGCGAACACCGGGGAGCTGTTTTTT
few,TRBJ2-5,TRBV5-5,TRBD2,CASSQTSGGKETQYF,TGTGCCAGCAGCCAGACTAGCGGGGGGAAAGAGACCCAGTACTTC
-,TRBJ2-2,TRBV5-5,-,CASSLVSRNTGELFF,TGTGCCAGCAGCTTGGTCTCCAGGAACACCGGGGAGCTGTTTTTT
few,TRBJ2-5,TRBV5-1,-,CASSLGTGIQTQYF,TGCGCCAGCAGCTTGGGAACAGGGATACAGACCCAGTACTTC
-,TRBJ2-5,TRBV5-6,-,CASSLPITGQETQYF,TGTGCCAGCAGCTTGCCCATTACGGGGCAGGAGACCCAGTACTTC
few,TRBJ1-4,TRBV7-2,TRBD1,CASSPPGQRNEKLFF,TGTGCCAGCAGCCCGCCGGGACAGCGGAATGAAAAACTGTTTTTT
many,TRBJ2-1,TRBV12-3/TRBV12-4,-,CASSMTGEQGVNEQFF,TGTGCCAGCAGTATGACAGGTGAACAGGGAGTCAATGAGCAGTTCTTC
-,TRBJ1-2,TRBV6-5,-,CASSYWPLPGSRPYGYTF,TGTGCCAGCAGTTACTGGCCCCTCCCTGGGTCAAGGCCCTATGGCTACACCTTC
-,TRBJ2-7,TRBV5-1,TRBD1,CASSTTGGAYEQYF,TGCGCCAGCAGCACGACAGGGGGTGCCTACGAGCAGTACTTC
few,TRBJ2-5,TRBV10-3,-,CAITRGQSIRETQYF,TGTGCCATCACCCGAGGACAGTCCATACGGGAGACCCAGTACTTC
few,TRBJ1-1,TRBV5-1,TRBD1,CASSYQQGLNTEAFF,TGCGCCAGCAGCTACCAACAGGGGCTGAACACTGAAGCTTTCTTT
-,TRBJ1-1,TRBV7-8,-,CASSSQTEGEAFF,TGTGCCAGCAGCTCACAGACAGAGGGAGAAGCTTTCTTT
-,TRBJ2-2,TRBV20-1,TRBD2,CSARGGAGAPNTGELFF,TGCAGTGCTAGAGGGGGAGCGGGGGCTCCGAACACCGGGGAGCTGTTTTTT
few,TRBJ2-5,TRBV6-6,TRBD1,CASSYTGGTETQYF,TGTGCCAGCAGTTATACAGGGGGCACGGAGACCCAGTACTTC
many,TRBJ1-3,TRBV27,-,CASSFGRWGNTIYF,TGTGCCAGCAGTTTTGGCAGATGGGGAAACACCATATATTTT
-,TRBJ2-3,TRBV20-1,-,CSAPRQASTDTQYF,TGCAGTGCTCCTCGGCAGGCGAGCACAGATACGCAGTATTTT
-,TRBJ2-2,TRBV28,-,CASSIVGANTGELFF,TGTGCCAGCAGTATTGTCGGCGCGAACACCGGGGAGCTGTTTTTT
-,TRBJ1-1,TRBV3-1,-,CASSQGLVGTEAFF,TGTGCCAGCAGCCAGGGGCTCGTTGGGACTGAAGCTTTCTTT
-,TRBJ1-1,TRBV7-8,-,CASHDRQTFEAFF,TGTGCCAGTCACGACAGACAAACCTTTGAAGCTTTCTTT
-,TRBJ2-2,TRBV19,TRBD1,CASSLYGTGYDTGELFF,TGTGCCAGTAGTTTGTATGGGACAGGGTATGACACCGGGGAGCTGTTTTTT
few,TRBJ1-5,TRBV4-3,-,CASSKTVDQPQHF,TGCGCCAGCAGCAAGACGGTAGATCAGCCCCAGCATTTT
-,TRBJ1-1,TRBV5-1,-,CASSWAFRANTEAFF,TGCGCCAGCAGCTGGGCATTTAGGGCGAACACTGAAGCTTTCTTT
many,TRBJ2-1,TRBV4-3,-,CASSRDRQAAEQFF,TGCGCCAGCAGCCGCGACCGACAGGCGGCTGAGCAGTTCTTC
many,TRBJ2-7,TRBV10-2,-,CASSGLSSYEQYF,TGCGCCAGCAGTGGTTTGAGCTCCTACGAGCAGTACTTC
-,TRBJ2-1,TRBV12-5,TRBD2,CASALFSGVSYNEQFF,TGTGCTAGTGCTCTGTTTAGCGGGGTGAGCTACAATGAGCAGTTCTTC
few,TRBJ1-1,TRBV19,-,CATGHRNTEAFF,TGTGCCACGGGACACAGGAACACTGAAGCTTTCTTT
few,TRBJ2-2,TRBV7-3,-,CASSLIGHTGELFF,TGTGCCAGCAGCTTAATCGGACACACCGGGGAGCTGTTTTTT
few,TRBJ1-3,TRBV12-3/TRBV12-4,-,CASSLNAGNTIYF,TGTGCCAGCAGTTTAAACGCCGGAAACACCATATATTTT